This entry describes one T cell receptor beta chain. Its antigen is unknown. This sample stems from a study of shared clonotypes between healthy human individuals. Study summary: CD4 naive and CD4 memory each took three plates per donor, while CD8 naive took two and CD8 memory one.

Germline V gene data show CDR1 as SGHRS and CDR2 as YFSETQ. There are 13 residues in the CDR3. V was pared by 3 bases and J by 5 bases, with 11 bases between. Notes on the study in general: The generation probabilities recorded for non-shared clonotypes fell below those of clonotypes shared by all four donors.

Assay: immunoSEQ multiplex PCR; the TCRdb copy retains only in-frame clones and omits some. The table records roughly 2 million clones, 95% of them present only once. Sample: naive CD4+ T cells sorted from blood. Subset in this sample: CD45RA+ positively selected. The chain joins TRBV5-1 to TRBJ1-2; D is possibly TRBD1 (6 bases). The receptor was derived from a man between 18 and 29 years old in good health. As DNA, the CDR3 is TGCGCCAGCAGCTACGGACAGTCGTATGGCTACACCTTC. This sequence encodes CASSYGQSYGYTF.